The sequence of this TCR beta chain was determined in a study of metastatic and nonmetastatic thyroid tumors. Study details: Repertoires of blood and of tissue (tumor or nodule) from malignant and benign thyroid patients were compared.

This clone was counted ten times or more. Its antigen remains unknown. The germline CDR1 and CDR2 sequences are SNHLY and FYNNEI. The ends were cut back, 6 bases at V and 3 bases at J, with 15 bases in the middle. The CDR3 has 14 residues. TCRdb reassembled clones from the PCR reads with MiXCR. In the table there are about 69,000 clones, about 14% of which are singletons. Notes on the study in general: Reported TCR beta diversity, measured in blood and tumor, was significantly higher for malignant thyroid tumors than for benign nodules.

Thyroid surgery was performed in patients who had received no treatment beforehand. This clonotype was obtained from a male donor with papillary thyroid cancer or a benign thyroid nodule (not recorded which). Some clones in this sample may be carry-over from other donors' samples. This chain links TRBV2 with TRBJ2-7, with D perhaps matching TRBD1 (5 bases). Sequencing input: blood. The CDR3: CASRGRTDNYEQYV. DNA for the CDR3: TGTGCCAGCAGGGGGCGGACCGATAACTACGAGCAGTACGTC.